This is a list of T cell receptor beta chains from one sample in a study of cytomegalovirus exposure and HLA in healthy donors. The data were produced by immunoSEQ multiplex PCR, yet TCRdb's version contains in-frame clones alone and is incomplete. The table lists about 190,000 clones, roughly 80% of them singletons. The specimen was PBMCs. The receptors were gathered from a man aged 45 to 65 in good health and CMV-seronegative. Both conserved end residues are part of each CDR3. The order of the fields is V gene, D gene, J gene, clone size, CDR3 DNA, CDR3 protein. A D gene is named only where the DNA matches it firmly. The listing skips clone size in some rows; elsewhere it reads once, few, many or a size class.

v_call: TRBV30; d_call: NA; j_call: TRBJ1-5; clone_size: NA; cdr3_nt: TGTGCCTGGAACAGCTATCAAGATCAGCCCCAGCATTTT; cdr3_aa: CAWNSYQDQPQHF
v_call: TRBV5-1; d_call: NA; j_call: TRBJ2-5; clone_size: once; cdr3_nt: TGCGCCAGCAGCTTGAACCATCGCCGGGTTGCCGTAGAGACCCAGTACTTC; cdr3_aa: CASSLNHRRVAVETQYF
v_call: TRBV6-5; d_call: TRBD1; j_call: TRBJ1-5; clone_size: NA; cdr3_nt: TGTGCCAGCAGTCTCGACAGGGGGATTCATCAGCCCCAGCATTTT; cdr3_aa: CASSLDRGIHQPQHF
v_call: TRBV6-5; d_call: TRBD1; j_call: TRBJ1-2; clone_size: NA; cdr3_nt: TGTGCCAGCAGTCGTCTGACAGGGACCTTCCATGGCTACACCTTC; cdr3_aa: CASSRLTGTFHGYTF
v_call: TRBV6-5; d_call: TRBD1; j_call: TRBJ2-7; clone_size: NA; cdr3_nt: TGTGCCAGCAGTTACTTGGGACAGGGCTACGAGCAGTACTTC; cdr3_aa: CASSYLGQGYEQYF
v_call: TRBV11-3; d_call: TRBD2; j_call: TRBJ2-1; clone_size: NA; cdr3_nt: TGTGCCAGCAGACGCTCTAGCGGGTCGACGGGGAGTGAGCAGTTCTTC; cdr3_aa: CASRRSSGSTGSEQFF
v_call: TRBV5-1; d_call: NA; j_call: TRBJ1-3; clone_size: NA; cdr3_nt: TGCGCCAGCAGCCGGGGGGATGGGAACACCATATATTTT; cdr3_aa: CASSRGDGNTIYF
v_call: TRBV6-5; d_call: TRBD1; j_call: TRBJ2-7; clone_size: NA; cdr3_nt: TGTGCCAGCAGTTACTCACAGGGGGCCCCCTACGAGCAGTACTTC; cdr3_aa: CASSYSQGAPYEQYF
v_call: TRBV19; d_call: NA; j_call: TRBJ2-5; clone_size: NA; cdr3_nt: TGTGCCAGTAGTAGTTGGGCAGAAGAGACCCAGTACTTC; cdr3_aa: CASSSWAEETQYF
v_call: TRBV15; d_call: TRBD1; j_call: TRBJ2-3; clone_size: NA; cdr3_nt: TGTGCCACCAGCCGTGACAGGGACGGAGATACGCAGTATTTT; cdr3_aa: CATSRDRDGDTQYF
v_call: TRBV5-4; d_call: TRBD1; j_call: TRBJ2-3; clone_size: NA; cdr3_nt: TGTGCCAGCAGCTTGGTCGCAGGGGGCGGTGATACGCAGTATTTT; cdr3_aa: CASSLVAGGGDTQYF
v_call: TRBV4-3; d_call: NA; j_call: TRBJ2-7; clone_size: NA; cdr3_nt: TGCGCCAGCAGCCAAGAGGTGGATCGGAGTCCCGTCTACGAGCAGTACTTC; cdr3_aa: CASSQEVDRSPVYEQYF
v_call: TRBV7-2; d_call: NA; j_call: TRBJ1-6; clone_size: NA; cdr3_nt: TGTGCCAGCAGCGCGGAGCAGGGTCGGAATTCACCCCTCCACTTT; cdr3_aa: CASSAEQGRNSPLHF
v_call: TRBV4-3; d_call: TRBD1; j_call: TRBJ1-4; clone_size: NA; cdr3_nt: TGCGCCAGCAGCCGCGGACAGGGCGGGGGTAATGAAAAACTGTTTTTT; cdr3_aa: CASSRGQGGGNEKLFF